This TCR beta chain was found in a study of PD-1 blockade in classical Hodgkin lymphoma. Study details: Administration of nivolumab to patients was at 3 mg/kg intravenously every 2 weeks.

As regards this clone: The antigen remains unidentified.

Study outcomes and limitations: Reports indicated that newly diagnosed patients had lower baseline TCR diversity than healthy donors did. Baseline diversity resembling that of newly diagnosed patients was seen in complete responders. CD4+ TCR diversity climbed significantly by C4D1, unlike CD8+ TCR diversity.

This table comes from immunoSEQ multiplex PCR, and its TCRdb copy is limited to in-frame clones, with some not included. The table shows about 4,200 clones, with roughly 77% occurring only once. The patients all showed relapse after autologous stem cell transplantation, while their brentuximab vedotin exposure varied. Trimming cost V 1 base and J 9 bases; bases outside gene matches: 2. The V gene's germline CDR1 is PRHDT and CDR2 FYEKMQ (reference sequence). This CDR3 has 13 amino acids. The origin of this receptor is a human donor with classical Hodgkin lymphoma. Specimen: peripheral blood mononuclear cells (PBMCs), collected at baseline. The rearrangement uses TRBV13 and TRBJ1-5; 8 bases agree with TRBD1. The CDR3 sequence: CASSLEQGGPQHF. The CDR3 DNA sequence: TGTGCCAGCAGCTTAGAACAGGGGGGGCCCCAGCATTTT.